This T cell receptor beta chain was captured in a study of naive and memory T cell subsets. CD8 T cells were positively selected from what remained after CD4 positive selection. Study observations and caveats: Findings for naive and memory subsets could not be checked against ground truth.

This clonotype is medium-sized by share. Antigen: not known. Germline CDR1 GTSNPN, CDR2 SVGIG (reference sequence). V shed 4 bases, J shed 1 base, and the junction held 8 bases outside the gene matches. The CDR3 loop spans 17 amino acids. The beta constant-region primer was an equimolar mix of two oligonucleotides covering TRBC1 and TRBC2. In TCRdb, the UMI-ligation and nested PCR reads were re-called with MiXCR into one record per CDR3 protein. The repertoire holds tens of thousands of distinct CDR3 sequences, with about an eighth as singletons. The specimen sequenced was effector memory CD4+ T cells from blood. Regarding subset: effector memory, CD45RA- CD27-. The chain couples TRBV30 to TRBJ2-6; 9 bases fit TRBD1. This receptor was obtained from a human donor in good health. The CDR3 protein is CAWTRLGQGSGANVLTF. CDR3 DNA: TGTGCCTGGACCCGACTGGGACAGGGATCTGGGGCCAACGTCCTGACTTTC.